A selection of T cell receptor beta chains follows, all from one sample in a study of CD8 T cells in ankylosing spondylitis. A single record per CDR3 protein comes from TCRdb applying MiXCR to the 5' RACE reads. The sample records about 160,000 distinct CDR3 sequences, about 18% being singletons. Specimen: blood, either unsorted or a sorted T cell fraction (not recorded which). Receptors were obtained from a male donor with ankylosing spondylitis or in good health (not recorded which). Each CDR3 is given with its conserved first and last residue. A D gene is named only where the DNA matches it firmly. The size of a clone is reported for some rows only, either as once, few or many, or as a class for expanded clones.

V	size	D	J	CDR3	DNA
TRBV5-6	few	.	TRBJ2-7	CASSLGRAYEQYF	TGTGCCAGCAGCTTGGGACGCGCCTACGAGCAGTACTTC
TRBV7-2	few	.	TRBJ1-4	CASSLEGSQKLFF	TGTGCCAGCAGCTTAGAAGGGAGCCAAAAACTGTTTTTT
TRBV2	few	TRBD1	TRBJ2-2	CASRGQGGGELFF	TGTGCCAGTAGAGGACAGGGTGGCGGGGAGCTGTTTTTT
TRBV3-1	many	TRBD2	TRBJ2-7	CASSQASGSYEQYF	TGTGCCAGCAGCCAGGCTAGCGGCTCCTACGAGCAGTACTTC
TRBV12-3/TRBV12-4	many	TRBD1	TRBJ2-2	CASSETGMAGELFF	TGTGCCAGCAGTGAGACAGGGATGGCCGGGGAGCTGTTTTTT
TRBV5-1	many	.	TRBJ2-7	CASSVGDRRSYEQYF	TGCGCCAGCAGCGTGGGAGACAGGCGATCCTACGAGCAGTACTTC
TRBV20-1	.	.	TRBJ1-1	CSARDGGTNTEAFF	TGCAGTGCTAGAGATGGAGGAACGAACACTGAAGCTTTCTTT
TRBV20-1	few	TRBD1	TRBJ2-2	CSAKVLLGTGGTGELFF	TGCAGTGCCAAGGTTCTACTCGGGACAGGAGGAACCGGGGAGCTGTTTTTT
TRBV28	many	.	TRBJ2-5	CASSLLGLDQYF	TGTGCCAGCAGTTTATTGGGGTTGGACCAGTACTTC
TRBV18	many	.	TRBJ2-7	CASSLSFSYEQYF	TGTGCCAGCTCACTCTCCTTTTCCTACGAGCAGTACTTC
TRBV6-5	many	TRBD1	TRBJ2-3	CASSYGQGAGTDTQYF	TGTGCCAGCAGTTATGGTCAGGGGGCTGGCACAGATACGCAGTATTTT
TRBV3-1	many	.	TRBJ2-5	CASNPIPGETQYF	TGTGCCAGCAACCCGATCCCAGGAGAGACCCAGTACTTC
TRBV28	.	.	TRBJ2-2	CAMSPPTQTGELFF	TGTGCCATGAGCCCCCCGACCCAGACCGGGGAGCTGTTTTTT
TRBV24-1	.	TRBD1	TRBJ2-5	CATSDWDSQETQYF	TGTGCCACCAGTGATTGGGACAGTCAAGAGACCCAGTACTTC
TRBV6-2/TRBV6-3	many	.	TRBJ1-1	CASSYLRGYTEAFF	TGTGCCAGCAGTTATCTCAGGGGATACACTGAAGCTTTCTTT
TRBV29-1	many	TRBD1	TRBJ1-1	CSVSRGQANTEAFF	TGCAGCGTTTCCCGCGGACAGGCGAACACTGAAGCTTTCTTT
TRBV10-3	.	.	TRBJ1-3	CAIRTTGFSGNTIYF	TGTGCCATCAGAACTACAGGGTTCTCTGGAAACACCATATATTTT
TRBV29-1	many	.	TRBJ2-7	CSVAAGFGSEQYF	TGCAGCGTTGCCGCAGGGTTTGGAAGCGAGCAGTACTTC
TRBV9	many	.	TRBJ2-2	CASSVDTRRGHGTGELFF	TGTGCCAGCAGCGTAGATACCCGTCGTGGGCACGGCACCGGGGAGCTGTTTTTT
TRBV5-1	many	.	TRBJ1-1	CASSWLRGNTEAFF	TGCGCCAGCAGCTGGTTAAGGGGGAACACTGAAGCTTTCTTT
TRBV28	.	.	TRBJ1-1	CASSIGGLMNTEAFF	TGTGCCAGCAGCATAGGGGGGCTCATGAACACTGAAGCTTTCTTT
TRBV3-1	once	.	TRBJ1-6	CASSQVARAGYNSPLHF	TGTGCCAGCAGCCAAGTAGCGAGGGCGGGCTATAATTCACCCCTCCACTTT
TRBV30	.	.	TRBJ1-5	CAWSSDQPQQPQHF	TGTGCCTGGAGCTCCGACCAGCCCCAACAGCCCCAGCATTTT
TRBV3-1	few	TRBD1	TRBJ1-2	CASSQGTGVTNYGYTF	TGTGCCAGCAGCCAAGGGACAGGCGTTACTAACTATGGCTACACCTTC
TRBV4-1	many	.	TRBJ1-1	CASSQDPTARNTEAFF	TGCGCCAGCAGCCAAGATCCCACAGCAAGGAACACTGAAGCTTTCTTT
TRBV5-1	many	TRBD1	TRBJ1-6	CASSFSTGRNLPLHF	TGCGCCAGCAGCTTTTCGACAGGGCGGAATTTACCCCTCCACTTT
TRBV6-1	many	TRBD1	TRBJ2-2	CASSETGGALVGELFF	TGTGCCAGCAGTGAAACAGGGGGCGCCTTAGTCGGGGAGCTGTTTTTT
TRBV10-3	many	.	TRBJ1-5	CAISDTAYSNQPQHF	TGTGCCATCAGTGACACGGCTTATAGCAATCAGCCCCAGCATTTT
TRBV7-8	many	.	TRBJ2-5	CASSFETQYF	TGTGCCAGCAGCTTCGAGACCCAGTACTTC
TRBV10-2	.	.	TRBJ2-7	CASSVQGDEQYF	TGCGCCAGCAGTGTACAGGGTGACGAGCAGTACTTC
TRBV27	few	.	TRBJ1-6	CASSLENGNSPLHF	TGTGCCAGCAGTTTAGAGAACGGCAATTCACCCCTCCACTTT
TRBV29-1	many	.	TRBJ2-2	CSVTPRGIGTGELFF	TGCAGCGTCACACCTAGGGGCATTGGGACCGGGGAGCTGTTTTTT